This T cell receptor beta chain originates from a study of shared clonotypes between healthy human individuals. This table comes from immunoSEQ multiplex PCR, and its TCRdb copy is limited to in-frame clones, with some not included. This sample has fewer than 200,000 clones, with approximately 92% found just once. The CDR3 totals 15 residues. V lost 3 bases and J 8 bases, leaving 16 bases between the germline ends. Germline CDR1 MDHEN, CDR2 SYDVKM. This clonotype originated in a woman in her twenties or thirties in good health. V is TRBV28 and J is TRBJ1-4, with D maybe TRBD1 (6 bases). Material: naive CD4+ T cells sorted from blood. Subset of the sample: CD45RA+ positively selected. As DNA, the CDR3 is TGTGCCAGCAGTTTGCGTACAGGGAGCCGGGAAAAACTGTTTTTT. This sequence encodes CASSLRTGSREKLFF.